What follows is one T cell receptor beta chain and its context. These data come from a study of blood T cell repertoires in COVID-19. Background on the study: Nucleic acid was either cDNA or gDNA, and it came from T cells, B-cell-depleted T cells, or PBMCs.

CDR1 is WNHNN and CDR2 is SYGVQD in the germline V gene (reference sequence). The CDR3 has 19 residues. V gave up 4 bases and J gave up 1 base; unmatched junction bases: 8. TCRdb's table, derived via immunoSEQ multiplex PCR, lists solely in-frame clones and lacks some. This repertoire shows over 100,000 clones, about 91% found once; its top ten account for about 9.4%. This receptor was obtained from a man in his fifties with acute or convalescent COVID-19. Sequencing was performed on peripheral blood. The chain combines TRBV10-1 with TRBJ2-1; 15 bases are a match to TRBD2. CDR3 bases: TGCGCCAGCAGTGGAAGGGGACTAGCGGGGGGAATGTCCTACAATGAGCAGTTCTTC. It is translated as CASSGRGLAGGMSYNEQFF.